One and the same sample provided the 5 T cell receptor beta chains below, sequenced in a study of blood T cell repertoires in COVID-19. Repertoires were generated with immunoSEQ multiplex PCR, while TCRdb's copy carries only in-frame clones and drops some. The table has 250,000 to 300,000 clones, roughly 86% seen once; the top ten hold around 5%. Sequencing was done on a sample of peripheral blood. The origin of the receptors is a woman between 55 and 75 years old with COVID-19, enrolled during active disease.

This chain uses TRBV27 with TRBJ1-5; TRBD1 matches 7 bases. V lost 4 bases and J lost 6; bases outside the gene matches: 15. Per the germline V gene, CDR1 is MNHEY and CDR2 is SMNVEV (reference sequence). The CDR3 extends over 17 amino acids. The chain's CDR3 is CASSSHADRVIGQPQHF. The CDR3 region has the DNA TGTGCCAGCAGTTCCCACGCCGACAGGGTAATTGGTCAGCCCCAGCATTTT.

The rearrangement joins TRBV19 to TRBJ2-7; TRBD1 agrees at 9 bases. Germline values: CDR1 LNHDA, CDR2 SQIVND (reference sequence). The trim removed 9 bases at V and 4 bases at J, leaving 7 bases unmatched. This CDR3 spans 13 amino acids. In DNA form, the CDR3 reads TGTGCCAGCCGCCGACAGGGGGAGTACGAGCAGTACTTC. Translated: CASRRQGEYEQYF.

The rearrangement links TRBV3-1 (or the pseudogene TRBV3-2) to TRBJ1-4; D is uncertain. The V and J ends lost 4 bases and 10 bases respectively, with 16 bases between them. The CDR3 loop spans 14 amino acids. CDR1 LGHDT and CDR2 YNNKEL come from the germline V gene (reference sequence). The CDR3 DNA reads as TGTGCCAGCAGCCCATGGGGAGTGGAGGGAAAACTGTTTTTT. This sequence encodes CASSPWGVEGKLFF.

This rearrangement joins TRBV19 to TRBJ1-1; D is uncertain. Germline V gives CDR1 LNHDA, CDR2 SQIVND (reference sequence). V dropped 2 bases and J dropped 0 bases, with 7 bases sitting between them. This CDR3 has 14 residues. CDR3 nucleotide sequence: TGTGCCAGTAGTATATACAGAATGAACACTGAAGCTTTCTTT. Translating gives CASSIYRMNTEAFF.

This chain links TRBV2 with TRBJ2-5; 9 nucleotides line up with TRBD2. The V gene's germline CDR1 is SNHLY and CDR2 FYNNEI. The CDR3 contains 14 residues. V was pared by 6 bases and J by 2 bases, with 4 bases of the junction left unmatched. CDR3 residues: CASRPTSGQETQYF. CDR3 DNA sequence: TGTGCCAGCAGACCCACTAGCGGGCAAGAGACCCAGTACTTC.